This is a list of T cell receptor beta chains from one sample in a study of T cell repertoires in cytomegalovirus infection. These receptors are not linked to any known antigen. MiXCR, applied by TCRdb to the reads, yields one record per CDR3 protein. The sample holds roughly 45,000 distinct CDR3 sequences, about 20% seen once. The sample taken for sequencing was PBMCs, sequenced either directly or after in vitro stimulation (not recorded which). These receptors all come from a human donor in good health (CMV status not recorded). Some clones in this sample may be carry-over from other donors' samples. Each CDR3 is given with its conserved first and last residue. Each record gives: J gene, D gene, clone size, CDR3 length, V gene, CDR3 DNA, CDR3 protein. D genes are given only for firm matches. Where a row states a size, it is once, few, many or the class of an expanded clone; other rows omit it.

J: TRBJ1-6; D: .; size: .; length: 14; V: TRBV6-2/TRBV6-3; DNA: TGTGCCAGCAGTTACGGACAATATAATTCACCCCTCCACTTT; CDR3: CASSYGQYNSPLHF
J: TRBJ1-5; D: .; size: many; length: 13; V: TRBV9; DNA: TGTGCCAGCAGCCGAGAGGTGGATCAGCCCCAGCATTTT; CDR3: CASSREVDQPQHF
J: TRBJ2-5; D: TRBD1; size: .; length: 15; V: TRBV7-9; DNA: TGTGCCAGCAGCCCCTGGACAGGGGGCATTGAGACCCAGTACTTC; CDR3: CASSPWTGGIETQYF
J: TRBJ2-7; D: .; size: few; length: 14; V: TRBV12-3/TRBV12-4; DNA: TGTGCCAGCAGTCTGCTGGGGATCCTCTACGAGCAGTACTTC; CDR3: CASSLLGILYEQYF
J: TRBJ2-7; D: .; size: once; length: 14; V: TRBV9; DNA: TGTGCCAGCAGCGCCGGGGGTAATTCCTACGAGCAGTACTTC; CDR3: CASSAGGNSYEQYF
J: TRBJ1-2; D: .; size: .; length: 14; V: TRBV19; DNA: TGTGCCAGTAGTATAACAGGACAGTCCTATGGCTACACCTTC; CDR3: CASSITGQSYGYTF
J: TRBJ1-4; D: TRBD1; size: .; length: 15; V: TRBV5-1; DNA: TGCGCCAGCAGCTCCTCCGGGACAGGGAACTCTGAACTGTTTTTT; CDR3: CASSSSGTGNSELFF
J: TRBJ1-2; D: .; size: .; length: 15; V: TRBV7-4; DNA: TGTGCCAGCAGCCCCCGGTTGAGCGGGAACTATGGCTACACCTTC; CDR3: CASSPRLSGNYGYTF
J: TRBJ2-1; D: .; size: many; length: 16; V: TRBV7-9; DNA: TGTGCCAGCAGCTCGCTAGTGATCGATGGAGGCGATGAGCAGTTCTTC; CDR3: CASSSLVIDGGDEQFF
J: TRBJ2-1; D: TRBD2; size: .; length: 14; V: TRBV7-2; DNA: TGTGCCAGCAGCTTTAAAACCGGGACTACCCTGCAGTTCTTC; CDR3: CASSFKTGTTLQFF
J: TRBJ2-1; D: TRBD1; size: many; length: 10; V: TRBV20-1; DNA: TGCAGTGCCACGACAGGGGAGCAGTTCTTC; CDR3: CSATTGEQFF
J: TRBJ1-1; D: TRBD1; size: many; length: 14; V: TRBV6-1; DNA: TGTGCCAGCAGTCCTGGGACAGGTTACACTGAAGCTTTCTTT; CDR3: CASSPGTGYTEAFF
J: TRBJ1-2; D: TRBD1; size: few; length: 18; V: TRBV12-3/TRBV12-4; DNA: TGTGCCAGCAGTTTTAGTTCGGGGACAGGGGGCCGGTTTTATGGCTACACCTTC; CDR3: CASSFSSGTGGRFYGYTF
J: TRBJ2-2; D: .; size: many; length: 13; V: TRBV10-3; DNA: TGTGCCATCAGTGAGCCGGTGACCGGGGAGCTGTTTTTT; CDR3: CAISEPVTGELFF
J: TRBJ2-2; D: .; size: .; length: 14; V: TRBV2; DNA: TGTGCCAGCAGTGGGGACGGATACACCGGGGAGCTGTTTTTT; CDR3: CASSGDGYTGELFF
J: TRBJ1-2; D: .; size: few; length: 14; V: TRBV4-3; DNA: TGCGCCAGCAGCCAAGATTTCGTAGCTCGTGGCTACACCTTC; CDR3: CASSQDFVARGYTF
J: TRBJ2-5; D: TRBD2; size: .; length: 11; V: TRBV20-1; DNA: TGCAGTGCCCGGGAGGGGGAGACCCAGTACTTC; CDR3: CSAREGETQYF
J: TRBJ2-1; D: .; size: many; length: 13; V: TRBV11-2; DNA: TGTGCCAGCAGCTTATTCGGCGAGAATGAGCAGTTCTTC; CDR3: CASSLFGENEQFF
J: TRBJ1-2; D: .; size: few; length: 14; V: TRBV5-1; DNA: TGCGCCAGCAGCTTGTTTGGCGAGAGCTATGGCTACACCTTC; CDR3: CASSLFGESYGYTF
J: TRBJ1-5; D: .; size: many; length: 16; V: TRBV12-3/TRBV12-4; DNA: TGTGCCAGCAGCAAACGGGGGACTAATAGCAATCAGCCCCAGCATTTT; CDR3: CASSKRGTNSNQPQHF
J: TRBJ2-7; D: .; size: .; length: 10; V: TRBV2; DNA: TGTGCCAGCTGGGACTACGAGCAGTACTTC; CDR3: CASWDYEQYF
J: TRBJ2-1; D: TRBD2; size: .; length: 17; V: TRBV19; DNA: TGTGCCAGTAGTATTCTCGGAGCGGGGGGACTGTACAATGAGCAGTTCTTC; CDR3: CASSILGAGGLYNEQFF
J: TRBJ2-7; D: .; size: .; length: 9; V: TRBV28; DNA: TGTGCCAGCGCCGGCGAGCAGTACTTC; CDR3: CASAGEQYF
J: TRBJ2-2; D: .; size: few; length: 12; V: TRBV27; DNA: TGTGCCAGCAGCGACCCGACGGGGGAGCTGTTTTTT; CDR3: CASSDPTGELFF
J: TRBJ2-1; D: .; size: many; length: 13; V: TRBV7-9; DNA: TGTGCCAGCAGCTCAGGGACTTCTGATGAGCAGTTCTTC; CDR3: CASSSGTSDEQFF
J: TRBJ2-7; D: .; size: few; length: 13; V: TRBV12-3/TRBV12-4; DNA: TGTGCCAGCAGTTTAAAGGGAGTCGGGGAGCAGTACTTC; CDR3: CASSLKGVGEQYF
J: TRBJ2-1; D: .; size: many; length: 11; V: TRBV2; DNA: TGTGCCAGCCAGGGGTACAATGAGCAGTTCTTC; CDR3: CASQGYNEQFF
J: TRBJ2-3; D: .; size: .; length: 15; V: TRBV5-1; DNA: TGCGCCAGCCTCCAGGGGAGCGGGGCTACAGATACGCAGTATTTT; CDR3: CASLQGSGATDTQYF
J: TRBJ2-7; D: TRBD1; size: many; length: 20; V: TRBV12-3/TRBV12-4; DNA: TGTGCCAGCAGTTTAGCGATTTCTAGATCTTACAGGGGGCTTTTCTACGAGCAGTACTTC; CDR3: CASSLAISRSYRGLFYEQYF
J: TRBJ1-5; D: .; size: few; length: 15; V: TRBV10-3; DNA: TGTGCCATCAGTGATAGGCGGGGGGCAGATCAGCCCCAGCATTTT; CDR3: CAISDRRGADQPQHF
J: TRBJ2-5; D: .; size: .; length: 15; V: TRBV4-3; DNA: TGCGCCAGCAGCCAAGACTGGACGGTTCCAACGACCCAGTACTTC; CDR3: CASSQDWTVPTTQYF
J: TRBJ2-1; D: .; size: few; length: 13; V: TRBV6-1; DNA: TGTGCCAGCAGTATTCTAGCTTTGGATGAGCAGTTCTTC; CDR3: CASSILALDEQFF
J: TRBJ1-2; D: TRBD1; size: many; length: 14; V: TRBV4-1; DNA: TGCGCCAGCAGGCGGACAGGGTCTAACTATGGCTACACCTTC; CDR3: CASRRTGSNYGYTF
J: TRBJ2-3; D: .; size: many; length: 14; V: TRBV11-2; DNA: TGTGCCAGCAGGACGGGAGTGGGGACAGATACGCAGTATTTT; CDR3: CASRTGVGTDTQYF
J: TRBJ2-5; D: .; size: .; length: 12; V: TRBV29-1; DNA: TGCAGCGTTGAAGGACGGCGGGAGACCCAGTACTTC; CDR3: CSVEGRRETQYF
J: TRBJ2-7; D: .; size: many; length: 12; V: TRBV6-6; DNA: TGTGCCAGCAGAAAGACCCGGGGCGAGCAGTACTTC; CDR3: CASRKTRGEQYF
J: TRBJ1-2; D: .; size: many; length: 14; V: TRBV7-2; DNA: TGTGCCAGCAGCTTAGGACGGACAGCCTATGGCTACACCTTC; CDR3: CASSLGRTAYGYTF
J: TRBJ1-2; D: .; size: .; length: 11; V: TRBV9; DNA: TGTGCCGAGGAGGGTGTCTATGGCTACACCTTC; CDR3: CAEEGVYGYTF
J: TRBJ1-2; D: .; size: few; length: 15; V: TRBV12-3/TRBV12-4; DNA: TGTGCCAGCAGTTTGAGGGGCGCAGGAAACTATGGCTACACCTTC; CDR3: CASSLRGAGNYGYTF
J: TRBJ2-5; D: TRBD2; size: few; length: 13; V: TRBV2; DNA: TGTGCCAGCCGGGCTAGCGGGATGGGGACCCAGTACTTC; CDR3: CASRASGMGTQYF